This TCR beta chain emerged from a study of shared clonotypes between healthy human individuals. The study enrolled healthy HIV-negative adults without recent acute infections or vaccinations as donors. Subsets obtained from CD4+ cells comprised CD45RA+ naive and CD45RA-negative memory cells. The CDR3 sequence is 14 residues long. Germline V gene lookup returns CDR1 MDHEN and CDR2 SYDVKM. V shed 7 bases, J shed 0 bases, and the junction held 6 bases outside the gene matches. In this sample, this clone turned up once. Method: immunoSEQ multiplex PCR; TCRdb's copy keeps in-frame clones and lacks some. Here the sample spans 2 million to 3 million clones, 93% being singletons.

The sample taken for sequencing was naive CD4+ T cells from PBMCs. Subset denoted: CD45RA+ positively selected. The origin of this receptor is a man aged 18 to 30 in good health. Some clones in this sample may be carry-over from other donors' samples. This chain links TRBV28 with TRBJ2-7; 7 nucleotides match TRBD2. The CDR3 is CASTFGEGSYEQYF. In nucleotides, the CDR3 is TGTGCCAGCACCTTCGGGGAGGGCTCCTACGAGCAGTACTTC.